This T cell receptor (beta chain) is drawn from a study of blood T cell repertoires in COVID-19. Study overall: Italy, Spain and the United States were the sources of the convalescent and acute COVID-19 samples. Sources were T cells, B-cell-depleted T cells, or PBMCs; the material itself was cDNA or gDNA.

Enrollment of patients from Seattle took place during active infection, with longitudinal follow-up. Source study methods: Reference gene primers were amplified, and this amplification served to estimate nucleated cell counts. The method was immunoSEQ multiplex PCR; TCRdb's version includes in-frame clones alone and lacks a portion of them. For V, J and clone size, that table is used; D and trimming come from the DNA. Of tens of thousands of clones in the sample, around 90% were seen once. The CDR3 is made up of 15 amino acids. Trimming stripped 4 bases from V and 10 bases from J, with 20 bases between. Germline V gene sequence: CDR1 SGHKS, CDR2 YYEKEE (reference sequence).

The sequence came from a man aged 40-55 years with COVID-19, enrolled during active disease. This sequence joins TRBV5-5 and TRBJ1-4; D is undetermined. The sequenced sample consisted of peripheral blood. CDR3 amino acids: CASSPGGSIAGKLFF. DNA of the CDR3: TGTGCCAGCAGCCCCGGAGGCAGCATAGCGGGAAAACTGTTTTTT.